This TCR beta chain was sequenced during a study of radiotherapy plus CTLA-4 blockade in lung cancer. General observations from the study: Radiotherapy plus ipilimumab was followed by expansion in blood of tumor-derived TCR clones.

To note about this clone: Its target is not known.

Per the germline V gene, CDR1 is MNHEY and CDR2 is SVGAGI. Trimming removed 0 bases at V and 4 bases at J, with 10 bases between. This CDR3 spans 15 amino acids. The table came from immunoSEQ multiplex PCR; TCRdb's copy has only in-frame clones and leaves some out. The profile shows tens of thousands of clones, approximately 80% of them singletons. This receptor was obtained from a human donor with non-small cell lung cancer who had stable disease on radiotherapy plus ipilimumab. Material: peripheral blood, obtained from a patient treated with radiotherapy plus ipilimumab. The rearrangement links TRBV6-5 to TRBJ1-5; unclear D gene. The CDR3 protein is CASSYSAATNQPQHF. DNA of the CDR3: TGTGCCAGCAGTTACTCGGCCGCGACTAATCAGCCCCAGCATTTT.